This T cell receptor (beta chain) originates from a study of blood T cell repertoires in COVID-19 (dated by TCRdb to about 2020). In the study overall: Samples covering the acute and convalescent phases of COVID-19 were provided by collaborators in the United States, Italy and Spain. The material from the prospective study consisted of cDNA or gDNA derived from T cells, B-cell-depleted T cells, or PBMCs. Subjects who had been exposed to COVID-19, were actively infected with it, or had recovered from it provided the deeply sampled blood TCRbeta repertoires that made up the dataset. The repertoires were released in a freely available public database meant as a resource for research on the immune response to SARS-CoV-2. The samples were drawn from two sources: the first 160 participants of the ongoing ImmuneRACE study, and 1,254 subjects contributed by 6 global collaborators. Nearly every sample came with metadata listing a de-identified subject ID, COVID-19 status, age in years and sex. Where available, HLA class I and class II types were taken from metadata supplied by the sample provider and were not determined by assay-based typing.

Details on this clone: Its recognized antigen is unknown. No base qualities exist here, and no much larger clone lies one base off it.

The immunoSEQ Assay, a bias-controlled multiplex PCR, was used to amplify TCRbeta CDR3 regions from genomic DNA. The original pipeline was this. The number of nucleated cells in each sample was estimated from the amplification of reference gene primers within the assay. To quantify the absolute abundance of each unique TCRbeta CDR3 rearrangement, sequence reads were collapsed and filtered. Productive Simpson clonality was computed per sample as the square root of Simpson's diversity index over productive rearrangements. TCRdb obtained this table from immuneACCESS and retained in-frame rearrangements with V and J assigned. These tables miss some clones; where compared with another copy, unresolved V genes account for less than half of the shortfall, and the remainder is unexplained. V and J calls and clone size are as listed in that table; D and trimming were resolved from the DNA. The sample records 160,000 or so clones, about nine tenths of which are singletons. The ten largest make up more than 1.5% of the sample.

What the research found in general, with its limitations: How much clinical and demographic metadata was included differed by source and by participant, and the metadata was provided uncurated.

Collaborating institutions collected whole blood in K2EDTA tubes following their own protocols. For TCRbeta analysis, collaborators shipped samples in one of three forms: frozen whole blood, isolated PBMCs, or DNA extracted from either of those sample types. CDR1 and CDR2 are read off the germline V gene as LGHNA and YSLEER. V loses 0 bases, J loses 0 bases, and the germline ends lie 11 bases apart. The CDR3 runs 16 residues from the cysteine to the phenylalanine. Solely the CDR3 DNA is kept, with 48 bases framed from the first base. Sequenced sample: peripheral blood. Here the chain combines TRBV4-3 and TRBJ1-2, with the D segment identity uncertain. The TCR sequence derives from a woman in her forties or fifties with acute or convalescent COVID-19. This receptor has the CDR3 CASSQEAVGANYGYTF. The nucleotide sequence is TGCGCCAGCAGCCAAGAGGCGGTGGGAGCTAACTATGGCTACACCTTC.